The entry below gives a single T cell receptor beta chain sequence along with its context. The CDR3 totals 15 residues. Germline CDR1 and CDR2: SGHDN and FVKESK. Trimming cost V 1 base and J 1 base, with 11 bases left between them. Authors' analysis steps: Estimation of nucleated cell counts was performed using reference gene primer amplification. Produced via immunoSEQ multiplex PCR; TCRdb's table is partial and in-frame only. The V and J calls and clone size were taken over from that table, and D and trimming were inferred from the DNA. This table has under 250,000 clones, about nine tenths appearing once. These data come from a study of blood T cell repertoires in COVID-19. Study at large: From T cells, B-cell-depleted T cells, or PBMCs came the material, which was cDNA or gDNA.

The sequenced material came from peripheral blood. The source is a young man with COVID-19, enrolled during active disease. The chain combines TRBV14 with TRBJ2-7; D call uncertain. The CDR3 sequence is CASSQVFSRSYEQYF. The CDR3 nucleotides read TGTGCCAGCAGCCAAGTGTTCTCCCGTTCCTACGAGCAGTACTTC.